This T cell receptor (beta chain) was identified during a study of cytomegalovirus exposure and HLA in healthy donors. Notes on the study in general: Some V segments could not be told apart, so they were left out, TRBV6-2 and TRBV6-3 among them. Among TCR beta chains, those listed as cytomegalovirus-associated numbered around 160. Accurate prediction of HLA-A and HLA-B alleles (for most subjects) was reportedly achieved from TCR beta sequences.

Worth noting for this clone: Its antigen is still unknown.

The germline V gene encodes CDR1 SGHRS and CDR2 YFSETQ. The CDR3 covers 14 residues. Amplification used 60 Vbeta primers and 13 Jbeta primers. Assay used: immunoSEQ multiplex PCR; TCRdb lists only in-frame clones, some missing. The sample lists 150,000 to 200,000 clones, roughly two thirds occurring once. This sequence was found in a woman in her 30s in good health and CMV-seronegative. Sequenced material: PBMCs. This rearrangement joins TRBV5-1 to TRBJ2-5; TRBD1 agrees at 10 bases. Matching the DNA end better, TRBJ2-7 makes the J call doubtful. The CDR3 is CASRDRGRTYEQYF. CDR3 DNA: TGCGCCAGCCGGGACAGGGGAAGGACCTACGAGCAGTACTTC.